The T cell receptor (beta chain) under discussion was sequenced for a study of T cells after yellow fever vaccination (dated by TCRdb to between 2019 and 2020). Background on the whole study: The SMART-Seq v4 Ultra Low Input RNA kit was used to prepare libraries from fractions with low cell numbers. Two healthy male donors made up the cohort, one aged 18 to 29 years and the other aged 30 to 40 years. To track T-cell clones before and after primary and booster YFV17D yellow fever vaccination, bulk TCR alpha and beta repertoires were sequenced longitudinally. Blood was collected at multiple timepoints before and after primary and secondary immunization, and bulk PBMC replicates and cell subsets were isolated.

The study at large found these results: Because only a couple of donors were included in the study, the extent to which the findings can be generalized is limited. FACS-sorted repertoires could contain abundant contaminating clonotypes from the bulk population, so computational filtering was required. After the booster, most clones that had expanded after primary vaccination were detected again (approximately 95% of CD4 and around nine tenths of CD8), suggesting broad maintenance of memory. The secondary T-cell response was found to be weaker but faster than the primary response, with a peak reached on day 5 rather than on day 15. A small fraction of clonotypes showed up in both the CD4 and CD8 compartments, probably as a result of convergent recombination.

Of note for this clonotype: Its antigen is still unknown. There are no base qualities to consult, and no much larger clone falls within one base.

Taken with the paper, the label for treatment or condition translates to: live attenuated yellow fever vaccine strain. At each blood-draw timepoint, two biological replicates of bulk PBMCs were obtained. A standard Ficoll-Paque protocol was used to isolate PBMCs from peripheral blood. TriZol was used to extract RNA from bulk PBMCs, CD4 and CD8 fractions, and dextramer-positive and dextramer-negative fractions. Sequences DFQATT (CDR1) and SNEGSKA (CDR2) are obtained from the germline V gene (reference sequence). The CDR3, from cysteine to phenylalanine, totals 18 residues. Only the CDR3 DNA stays, 54 bases, in frame from base 1. Germline trimming: 5 bases from V, 6 bases from J; junction bases outside gene matches: 19. Synthesis of TCR cDNA relied on 5'RACE template switching, a step that introduced a universal primer site along with unique molecular identifiers. cDNA synthesis was primed from both the TCR alpha and TCR beta constant segments. Library amplification involved two PCR steps, and the second step added sample barcodes and sequencing adapters. Libraries were sequenced on Illumina HiSeq 2500 (2x100 bp) or NovaSeq (2x150 bp). The authors' pipeline ran thus. MIGEC was used to demultiplex reads and collapse the reads into UMI consensus sequences, and MiXCR was used for V(D)J alignment. Vaccine-responding clonotypes were identified with edgeR using replicate PBMC samples, with FDR below 0.01 and a log2 fold change above 5 up to day 15 being required. CD4 or CD8 identity was assigned to each bulk clonotype according to whether the clonotype was present at higher abundance in the sequenced CD4 repertoire or the sequenced CD8 repertoire. TCRdb ran its own pipeline on the public reads, namely fastp trimming at Q25 and MiXCR clone calling, and kept in-frame beta chains. Rows with one shared CDR3 protein collapse into an entry with the most common genes and DNA. In this record, the V and J calls reflect TCRdb's handling and not the investigators' own analysis. Here the sample has some 670,000 distinct CDR3 sequences; around an eighth occur a single time. More than 12% of the sample is taken by the ten largest.

Sequencing used PBMCs, obtained on the day of the yellow fever booster vaccination. The TCR originated in a man aged 30 to 45 who received the YFV17D yellow fever vaccine. The receptor chain draws on TRBV20-1 and TRBJ2-3; TRBD2 matches 11 bases in the middle. The nucleotide sequence reads TGCAGTGCTGACACCGGGACTAGCGGCCTCTTGGATATGGATACGCAGTATTTT. It encodes CSADTGTSGLLDMDTQYF.